The 16 T cell receptor beta chains given below trace back to one sample, sequenced in a study of Ad26.COV2.S vaccination and SARS-CoV-2 variants. Treatment reported: roughly 20 received Ad26.COV2.S at low or high dose, single or two shots; about 5 received placebo; per-sample allocation not given. Samples analyzed were those drawn on day 63 after the first vaccine or placebo injection. Here immunoSEQ multiplex PCR was the method, and the copy in TCRdb shows in-frame clones only, minus some. The repertoire holds about 350,000 clones, with about 87% as singletons. The sample here was peripheral blood, taken in a trial of Ad26.COV2.S vaccine versus placebo. The receptors come from a person between 18 and 59 years old who received the Ad26.COV2.S COVID-19 vaccine or a placebo.

This clone occurred once. This CDR3 is also generated by other DNA sequences in the sample. J is TRBJ1-4 and V is TRBV18; D is unclear. The CDR3 runs to 14 residues. The germline V gene encodes CDR1 KGHSH and CDR2 LQKENI. V was trimmed by 4 bases and J by 0 bases, leaving 6 bases between them. The chain's CDR3 is CASSQTATNEKLFF. The CDR3 nucleotides are TGTGCCAGCTCACAGACTGCAACTAATGAAAAACTGTTTTTT.

V and J are TRBV28 and TRBJ2-7, with 14 bases fitting TRBD2. J lost 0 bases, V lost 4 bases, and 20 bases had no gene match. The germline V gene has CDR1 MDHEN and CDR2 SYDVKM. The CDR3 totals 22 residues. CDR3 in amino acids: CASSSPFRPGLAGVGSSYEQYF. The CDR3 nucleotides read TGTGCCAGCAGTTCCCCCTTTCGACCGGGACTAGCGGGAGTTGGGAGCTCCTACGAGCAGTACTTC.

This sequence joins TRBV28 and TRBJ2-5; D not resolved. The CDR3 spans 13 residues. V dropped 8 bases and J dropped 2 bases, with 12 bases sitting between them. Germline CDR1 and CDR2: MDHEN and SYDVKM. The CDR3 DNA reads TGTGCCAGCCTACCCTGGGGTCAAGAGACCCAGTACTTC. Translation gives CASLPWGQETQYF.

The gene calls are TRBV6-5 and TRBJ1-4; weak D call: TRBD1 (6 bases). This CDR3 comprises 14 residues. Germline CDR1 and CDR2: MNHEY and SVGAGI. Trimming shortened V by 8 bases and J by 8 bases, and 18 bases separated the two germline ends. In nucleotides, the CDR3 is TGTGCCAGCTCTAGAGGGGGGCTAAAGGAAAAACTGTTTTTT. Translated: CASSRGGLKEKLFF.

This clone was recorded a few times. J is TRBJ1-5 and V is TRBV29-1, with D possibly matching TRBD1 (5 bases). Trimming pared 4 bases from V and 2 bases from J, leaving 6 bases between. The CDR3 extends over 12 amino acids. Germline CDR1 reads SQVTM; CDR2 reads ANQGSEA. DNA of the CDR3: TGCAGCGTTGGGGGACGCAATCAGCCCCAGCATTTT. Translated: CSVGGRNQPQHF.

This clone was picked up one time. The chain joins TRBV6-2 or TRBV6-3 to TRBJ1-2; D not resolved. Germline CDR1 reads MNHEY; CDR2 reads SVGEGT. There are 13 residues in the CDR3. The V end lost 2 bases, the J end lost 2 bases, and 6 bases lay between the germline ends. This CDR3 is CASSYGLNYGYTF. The CDR3 nucleotides read TGTGCCAGCAGTTACGGCTTGAACTATGGCTACACCTTC.

The V and J genes are TRBV7-2 and TRBJ1-1; D possibly corresponds to TRBD1 (5 bases). The V gene lost 3 bases and the J gene lost 1 base, with 6 bases spanning the gap. CDR1 is SGHTA, CDR2 FQGNSA, per germline. The CDR3 sequence is 13 residues long. CDR3 nucleotides: TGTGCCAGCAGCTTGACAGAGAACACTGAAGCTTTCTTT. Its protein product is CASSLTENTEAFF.

This chain connects TRBV27 to TRBJ2-1; 8 bases are shared with TRBD2. Germline CDR1 reads MNHEY; CDR2 reads SMNVEV (reference sequence). V lost 3 bases and J lost 4; bases outside the gene matches: 2. The CDR3 runs 14 residues. CDR3 sequence (DNA): TGTGCCAGCAGTTTGAAGCGGGAGTACAATGAGCAGTTCTTC. Translated, it gives CASSLKREYNEQFF.

The chain carries TRBV29-1 and TRBJ2-7; perhaps TRBD2 as D (7 bases). This CDR3 has 11 residues. V shed 7 bases and J shed 5 bases, with 12 bases lying between them. Germline CDR1 reads SQVTM; CDR2 reads ANQGSEA. The DNA of the CDR3 is TGCAGCGCCCGGGGGGCCAACGAGCAGTACTTC. It yields the protein CSARGANEQYF.

V is TRBV30 and J is TRBJ1-2; 9 nucleotides agree with TRBD1. The ends lost 3 bases at V and 8 bases at J; junction bases unmatched: 10. Germline V gene data show CDR1 as GTSNPN and CDR2 as SVGIG (reference sequence). The CDR3 runs to 14 residues. The CDR3 DNA reads as TGTGCCTGGAGCGAGGACAGGGGCGGTTGGGGCTACACCTTC. Its translation is CAWSEDRGGWGYTF. The full variable domain, with the rest looked up from reference TRBV30 and TRBJ1-2, is SQTIHQWPATLVQPVGSPLSLECTVEGTSNPNLYWYRQAAGRGLQLLFYSVGIGQISSEVPQNLSASRPQDRQFILSSKKLLLSDSGFYLCAWSEDRGGWGYTFGSGTRLTVV.

The CDR3 reads CAWSVSPAGEQYF. The DNA for the CDR3 is TGTGCCTGGAGTGTGTCCCCTGCGGGGGAGCAGTACTTC. The chain has TRBV30 and TRBJ2-7; a weak D match, TRBD2 (6 bases). The CDR3 is 13 amino acids. The V gene's germline CDR1 is GTSNPN and CDR2 SVGIG (reference sequence). V was cut by 0 bases and J by 7 bases, with 13 bases left in between.

The chain is built from TRBV7-3 and TRBJ2-1; unclear D gene. CDR1 is SGHTA and CDR2 is FQGTGA in the germline V gene. This CDR3 has 13 amino acids. V was pared by 1 base and J by 8 bases, with 9 bases between. The CDR3, as DNA: TGTGCCAGCAGCTTAATCGAGAATTATGAGCAGTTCTTC. This sequence encodes CASSLIENYEQFF.

This chain joins TRBV11-2 and TRBJ2-3; 13 nucleotides align to TRBD2. V shed 4 bases and J 1 base; nucleotides not matched to a gene: 2. The germline gives CDR1 SGHAT, CDR2 FQNNGV. The CDR3 contains 16 residues. This CDR3 reads CASSSGTSGGTDTQYF. For the CDR3, the DNA is TGTGCCAGCAGCTCTGGGACTAGCGGGGGCACAGATACGCAGTATTTT.

The V gene is TRBV28, the J gene TRBJ1-3; unclear D gene. V lost 5 bases, J lost 0 bases, and 14 bases lay in between. The CDR3 has 16 amino acids. Germline V gives CDR1 MDHEN, CDR2 SYDVKM. CDR3 sequence reads: CASSRWVALSGNTIYF. CDR3 bases: TGTGCCAGCAGTCGATGGGTCGCGCTCTCTGGAAACACCATATATTTT.

This clone was observed a handful of times. The chain uses TRBV3-1 (or the pseudogene TRBV3-2) and TRBJ1-5; no firm D call. The CDR3 is 14 residues long. Between the trimmed V and J ends, which lost 0 bases and 6 bases, there was a span of 9 bases. CDR1 and CDR2 (germline): LGHDT, YNNKEL (reference sequence). As DNA, the CDR3 is TGTGCCAGCAGCCAAGATCCAGGCTCTCAGCCCCAGCATTTT. Protein sequence: CASSQDPGSQPQHF.

The V call is TRBV7-9, the J call TRBJ2-5, with 9 bases aligning to TRBD2. V gave up 5 bases and J gave up 3 bases; unmatched junction bases: 7. The CDR3 length is 15 residues. CDR1 SEHNR and CDR2 FQNEAQ come from the germline V gene (reference sequence). Here the CDR3 reads CASSLVVAGEETQYF. CDR3 DNA sequence: TGTGCCAGCAGCCTCGTGGTAGCGGGGGAAGAGACCCAGTACTTC. The full variable domain, with the rest looked up from reference TRBV7-9 and TRBJ2-5, is DTGVSQNPRHKITKRGQNVTFRCDPISEHNRLYWYRQTLGQGPEFLTYFQNEAQLEKSRLLSDRFSAERPKGSFSTLEIQRTEQGDSAMYLCASSLVVAGEETQYFGPGTRLLVL.